The clone carrying this T cell receptor (beta chain) was seen ten or more times. The data belong to a study of blood T cells in healthy people across ages. Then a second PCR, running about 6 to 12 cycles, was carried out with a sample-barcoded 5' primer and a J-beta primer mix. TCRdb processed the 5' RACE reads anew with MiXCR; each CDR3 protein has one entry. In the table there are about 1.7 million distinct CDR3 sequences, 28% of which are singletons. Sequenced sample: blood. The sequence was obtained from a woman aged 25 to 39 in good health.

The CDR3 region is CATSDGPGANTDTQYF. Here the CDR3 DNA reads TGTGCCACCAGTGACGGTCCCGGGGCCAACACAGATACGCAGTATTTT. The V gene is TRBV24-1, the J gene TRBJ2-3, with D perhaps being TRBD1 or TRBD2 (5 bases each). The germline V gene has CDR1 KGHDR and CDR2 SFDVKD. CDR3 length: 16 residues. The V gene lost 4 bases and the J gene lost 2 bases, with 15 bases spanning the gap.